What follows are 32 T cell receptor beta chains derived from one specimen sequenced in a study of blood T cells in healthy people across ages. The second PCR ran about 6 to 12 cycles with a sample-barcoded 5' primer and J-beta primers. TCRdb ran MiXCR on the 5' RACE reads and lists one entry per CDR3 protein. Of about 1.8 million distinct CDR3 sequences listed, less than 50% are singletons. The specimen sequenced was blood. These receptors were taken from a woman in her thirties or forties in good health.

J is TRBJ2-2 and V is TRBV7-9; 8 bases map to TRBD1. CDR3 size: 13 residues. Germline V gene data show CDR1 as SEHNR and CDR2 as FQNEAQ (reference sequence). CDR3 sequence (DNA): TGTGCAGTGACTCACAGGGGGACCGGGGAGCTGTTTTTT. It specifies CAVTHRGTGELFF.

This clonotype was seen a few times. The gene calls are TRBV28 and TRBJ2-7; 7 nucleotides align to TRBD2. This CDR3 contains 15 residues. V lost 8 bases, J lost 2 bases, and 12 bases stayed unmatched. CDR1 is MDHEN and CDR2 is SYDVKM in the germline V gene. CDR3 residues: CASLTPREATYEQYF. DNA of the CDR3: TGTGCCAGCCTTACACCCCGGGAGGCTACCTACGAGCAGTACTTC. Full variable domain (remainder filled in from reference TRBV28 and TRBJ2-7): DVKVTQSSRYLVKRTGEKVFLECVQDMDHENMFWYRQDPGLGLRLIYFSYDVKMKEKGDIPEGYSVSREKKERFSLILESASTNQTSMYLCASLTPREATYEQYFGPGTRLTVT.

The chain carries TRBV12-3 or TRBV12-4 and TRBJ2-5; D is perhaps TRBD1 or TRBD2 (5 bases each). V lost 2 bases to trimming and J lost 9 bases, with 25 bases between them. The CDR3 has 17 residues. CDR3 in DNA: TGTGCCAGCAGTTTAAGTCGTGGGGACGGCCTAAGGGGTGCCCAGTACTTC. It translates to CASSLSRGDGLRGAQYF.

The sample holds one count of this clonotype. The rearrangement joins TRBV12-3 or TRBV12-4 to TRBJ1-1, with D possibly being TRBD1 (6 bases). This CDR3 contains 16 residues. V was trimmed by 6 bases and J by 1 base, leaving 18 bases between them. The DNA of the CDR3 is TGTGCCAGCAGGACTACCAGGGGAGTGGGGAACACTGAAGCTTTCTTT. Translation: CASRTTRGVGNTEAFF.

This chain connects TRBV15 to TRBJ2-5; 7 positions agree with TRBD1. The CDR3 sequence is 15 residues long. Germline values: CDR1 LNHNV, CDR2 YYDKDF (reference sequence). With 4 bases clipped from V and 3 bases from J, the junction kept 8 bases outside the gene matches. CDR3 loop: CATSKGQSREETQYF. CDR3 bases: TGTGCCACCAGCAAGGGACAGTCCCGAGAAGAGACCCAGTACTTC. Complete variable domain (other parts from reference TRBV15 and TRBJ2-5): DAMVIQNPRYQVTQFGKPVTLSCSQTLNHNVMYWYQQKSSQAPKLLFHYYDKDFNNEADTPDNFQSRRPNTSFCFLDIRSPGLGDTAMYLCATSKGQSREETQYFGPGTRLLVL.

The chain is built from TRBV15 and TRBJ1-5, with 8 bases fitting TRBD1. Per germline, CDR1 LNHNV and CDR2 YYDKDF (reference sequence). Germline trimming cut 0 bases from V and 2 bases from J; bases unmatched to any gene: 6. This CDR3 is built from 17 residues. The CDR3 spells CATSRETQGAGNQPQHF. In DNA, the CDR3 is TGTGCCACCAGCAGAGAGACGCAGGGGGCTGGCAATCAGCCCCAGCATTTT.

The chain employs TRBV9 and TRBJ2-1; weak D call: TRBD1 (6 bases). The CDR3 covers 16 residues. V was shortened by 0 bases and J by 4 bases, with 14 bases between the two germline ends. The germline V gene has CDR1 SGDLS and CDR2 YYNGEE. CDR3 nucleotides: TGTGCCAGCAGCGTAGAATCGTGGGGGCCTTACAATGAGCAGTTCTTC. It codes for CASSVESWGPYNEQFF.

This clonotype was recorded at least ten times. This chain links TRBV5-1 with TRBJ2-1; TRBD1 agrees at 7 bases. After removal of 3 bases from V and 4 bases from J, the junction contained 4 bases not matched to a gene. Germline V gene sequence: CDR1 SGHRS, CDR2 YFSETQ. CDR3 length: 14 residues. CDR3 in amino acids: CASSSGQLYNEQFF. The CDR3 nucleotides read TGCGCCAGCAGCTCGGGACAGCTATACAATGAGCAGTTCTTC. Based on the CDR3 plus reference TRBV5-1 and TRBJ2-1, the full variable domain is KAGVTQTPRYLIKTRGQQVTLSCSPISGHRSVSWYQQTPGQGLQFLFEYFSETQRNKGNFPGRFSGRQFSNSRSEMNVSTLELGDSALYLCASSSGQLYNEQFFGPGTRLTVL.

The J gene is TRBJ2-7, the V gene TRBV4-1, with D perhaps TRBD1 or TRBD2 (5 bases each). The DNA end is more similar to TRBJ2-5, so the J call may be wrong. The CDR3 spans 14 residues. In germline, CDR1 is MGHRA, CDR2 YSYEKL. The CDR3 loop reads CASSQVQGPGTQYF. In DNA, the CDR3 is TGCGCCAGCAGCCAAGTGCAGGGACCCGGGACCCAGTACTTC.

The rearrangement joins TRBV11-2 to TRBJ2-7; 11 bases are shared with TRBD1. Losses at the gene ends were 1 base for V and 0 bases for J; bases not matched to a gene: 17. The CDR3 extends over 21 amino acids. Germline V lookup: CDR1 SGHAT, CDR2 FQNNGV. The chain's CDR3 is CASSLVGIGTGGPRSSYEQYF. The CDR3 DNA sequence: TGTGCCAGCAGCTTAGTTGGAATCGGGACAGGGGGACCAAGGAGCTCCTACGAGCAGTACTTC.

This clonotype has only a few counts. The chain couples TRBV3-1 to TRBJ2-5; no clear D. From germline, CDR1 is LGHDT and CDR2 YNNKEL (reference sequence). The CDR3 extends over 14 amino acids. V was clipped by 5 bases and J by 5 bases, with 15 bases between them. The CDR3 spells CASSNITLGETQYF. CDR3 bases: TGTGCCAGCAGCAACATCACCCTCGGCGAGACCCAGTACTTC.

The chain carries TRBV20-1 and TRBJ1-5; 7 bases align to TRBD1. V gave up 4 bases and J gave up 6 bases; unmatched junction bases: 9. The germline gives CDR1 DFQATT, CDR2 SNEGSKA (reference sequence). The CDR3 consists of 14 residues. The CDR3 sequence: CSATFSGGSQPQHF. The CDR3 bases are TGCAGTGCTACGTTTTCAGGGGGAAGTCAGCCCCAGCATTTT.

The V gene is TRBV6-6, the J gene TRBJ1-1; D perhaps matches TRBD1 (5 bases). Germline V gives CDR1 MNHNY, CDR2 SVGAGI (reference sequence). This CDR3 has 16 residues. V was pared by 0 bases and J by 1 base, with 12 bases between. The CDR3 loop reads CASSYSVTTANTEAFF. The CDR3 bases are TGTGCCAGCAGTTACTCGGTCACGACAGCGAACACTGAAGCTTTCTTT.

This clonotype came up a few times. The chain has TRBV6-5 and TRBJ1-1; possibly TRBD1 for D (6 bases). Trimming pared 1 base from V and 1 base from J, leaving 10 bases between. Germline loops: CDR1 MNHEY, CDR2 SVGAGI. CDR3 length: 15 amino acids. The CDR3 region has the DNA TGTGCCAGCAGTTACTACAGGGCGGCGAACACTGAAGCTTTCTTT. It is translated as CASSYYRAANTEAFF.

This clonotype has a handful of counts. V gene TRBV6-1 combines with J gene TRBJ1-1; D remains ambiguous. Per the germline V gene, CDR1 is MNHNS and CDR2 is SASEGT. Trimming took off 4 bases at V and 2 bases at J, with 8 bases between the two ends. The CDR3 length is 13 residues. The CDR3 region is CASSVAFNTEAFF. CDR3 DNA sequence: TGTGCCAGCAGTGTGGCCTTTAACACTGAAGCTTTCTTT.

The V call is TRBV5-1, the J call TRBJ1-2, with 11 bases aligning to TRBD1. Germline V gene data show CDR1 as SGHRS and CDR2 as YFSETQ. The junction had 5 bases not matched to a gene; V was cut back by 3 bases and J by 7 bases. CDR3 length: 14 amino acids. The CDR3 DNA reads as TGCGCCAGCAGCTCAACCGGGACAGGGGGTGGCTACACCTTC. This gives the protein CASSSTGTGGGYTF.

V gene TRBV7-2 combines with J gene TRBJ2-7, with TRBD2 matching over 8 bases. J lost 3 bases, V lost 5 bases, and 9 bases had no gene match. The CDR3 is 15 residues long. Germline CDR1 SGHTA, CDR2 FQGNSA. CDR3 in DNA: TGTGCCAGCAGCCCCGGGGGGGCCGACTTCTACGAGCAGTACTTC. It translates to CASSPGGADFYEQYF.

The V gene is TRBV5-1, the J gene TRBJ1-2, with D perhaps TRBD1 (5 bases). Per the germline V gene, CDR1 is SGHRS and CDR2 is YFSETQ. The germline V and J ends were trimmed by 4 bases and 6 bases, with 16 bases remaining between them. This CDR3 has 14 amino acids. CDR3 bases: TGCGCCAGCAGCCGGACGACGGGGACCAATGGCTACACCTTC. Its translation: CASSRTTGTNGYTF.

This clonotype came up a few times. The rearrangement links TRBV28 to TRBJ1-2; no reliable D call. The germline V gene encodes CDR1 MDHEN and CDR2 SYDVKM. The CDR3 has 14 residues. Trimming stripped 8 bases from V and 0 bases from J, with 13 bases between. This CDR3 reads CASGFTRTNYGYTF. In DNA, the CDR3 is TGTGCCAGCGGATTCACGCGGACTAACTATGGCTACACCTTC.

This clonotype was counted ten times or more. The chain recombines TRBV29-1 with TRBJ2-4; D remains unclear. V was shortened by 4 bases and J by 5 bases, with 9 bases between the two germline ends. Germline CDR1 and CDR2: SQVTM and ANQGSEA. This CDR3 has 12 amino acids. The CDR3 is CSVATDQNIQYF. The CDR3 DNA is TGCAGCGTTGCAACAGACCAAAACATTCAGTACTTC.

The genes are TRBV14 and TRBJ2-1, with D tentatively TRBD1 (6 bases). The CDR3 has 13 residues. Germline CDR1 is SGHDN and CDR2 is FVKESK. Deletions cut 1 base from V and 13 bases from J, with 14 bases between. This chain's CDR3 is CASSQVGTRAQFF. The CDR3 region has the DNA TGTGCCAGCAGCCAAGTTGGGACAAGAGCACAGTTCTTC. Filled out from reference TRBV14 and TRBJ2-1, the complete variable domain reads EAGVTQFPSHSVIEKGQTVTLRCDPISGHDNLYWYRRVMGKEIKFLLHFVKESKQDESGMPNNRFLAERTGGTYSTLKVQPAELEDSGVYFCASSQVGTRAQFFGPGTRLTVL.

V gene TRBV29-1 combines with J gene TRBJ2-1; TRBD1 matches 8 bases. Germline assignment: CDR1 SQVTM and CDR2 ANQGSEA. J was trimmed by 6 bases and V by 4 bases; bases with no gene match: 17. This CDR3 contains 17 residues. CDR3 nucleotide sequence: TGCAGCGTTGTACGGTTAGGGACAGGTCTTAATCTCAATGAGCAGTTCTTC. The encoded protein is CSVVRLGTGLNLNEQFF.

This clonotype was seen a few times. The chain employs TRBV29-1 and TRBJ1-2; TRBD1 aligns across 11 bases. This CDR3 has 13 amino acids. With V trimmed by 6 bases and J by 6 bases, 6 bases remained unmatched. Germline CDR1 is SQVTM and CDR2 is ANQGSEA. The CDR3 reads CSVRGGQGDGYTF. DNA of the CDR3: TGCAGCGTCAGAGGGGGACAGGGGGATGGCTACACCTTC.

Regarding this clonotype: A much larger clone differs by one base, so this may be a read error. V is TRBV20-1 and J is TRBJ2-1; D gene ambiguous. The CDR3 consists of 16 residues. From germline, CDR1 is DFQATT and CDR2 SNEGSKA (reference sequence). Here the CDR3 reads CSAPDVSVSSYSEQFF. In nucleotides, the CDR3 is TGCAGTGCCCCAGACGTGTCCGTAAGCTCCTACAGTGAGCAGTTCTTC.

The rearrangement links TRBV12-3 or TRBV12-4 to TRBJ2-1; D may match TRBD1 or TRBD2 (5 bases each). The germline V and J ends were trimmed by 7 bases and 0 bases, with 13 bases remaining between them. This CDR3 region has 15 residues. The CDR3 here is CASTHSDSSYNEQFF. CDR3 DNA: TGTGCCAGCACCCATAGCGACAGCTCCTACAATGAGCAGTTCTTC.

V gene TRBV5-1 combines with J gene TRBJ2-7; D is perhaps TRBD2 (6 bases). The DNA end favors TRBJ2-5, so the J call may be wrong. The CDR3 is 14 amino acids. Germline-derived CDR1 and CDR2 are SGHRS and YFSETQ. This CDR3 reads CASAGGGDLETQYF. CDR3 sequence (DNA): TGCGCCAGCGCAGGCGGCGGGGACCTGGAGACCCAGTACTTC.

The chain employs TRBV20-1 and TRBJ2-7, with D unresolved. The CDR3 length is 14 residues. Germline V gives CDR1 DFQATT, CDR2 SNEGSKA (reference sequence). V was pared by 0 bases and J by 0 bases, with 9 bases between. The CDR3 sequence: CSARDPINSYEQYF. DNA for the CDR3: TGCAGTGCTAGAGATCCCATCAACTCCTACGAGCAGTACTTC.

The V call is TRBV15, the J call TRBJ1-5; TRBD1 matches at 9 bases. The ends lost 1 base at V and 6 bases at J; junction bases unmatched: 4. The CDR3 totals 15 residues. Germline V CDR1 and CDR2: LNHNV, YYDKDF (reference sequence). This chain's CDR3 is CATSRGQGGTQPQHF. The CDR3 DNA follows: TGTGCCACCAGCAGAGGACAGGGGGGGACTCAGCCCCAGCATTTT.

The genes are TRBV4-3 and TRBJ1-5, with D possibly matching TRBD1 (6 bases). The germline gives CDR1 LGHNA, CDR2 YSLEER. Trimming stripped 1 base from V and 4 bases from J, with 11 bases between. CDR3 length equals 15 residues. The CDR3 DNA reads TGCGCCAGCAGCCAAGCCGGGGGGCTTAATCAGCCCCAGCATTTT. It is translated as CASSQAGGLNQPQHF.

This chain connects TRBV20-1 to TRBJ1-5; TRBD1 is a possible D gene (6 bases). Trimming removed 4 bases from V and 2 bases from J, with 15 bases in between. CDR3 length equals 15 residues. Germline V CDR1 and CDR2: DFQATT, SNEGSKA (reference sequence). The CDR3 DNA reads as TGCAGTGCTATCGAGGGAGGGGGAGGCAATCAGCCCCAGCATTTT. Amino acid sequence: CSAIEGGGGNQPQHF.

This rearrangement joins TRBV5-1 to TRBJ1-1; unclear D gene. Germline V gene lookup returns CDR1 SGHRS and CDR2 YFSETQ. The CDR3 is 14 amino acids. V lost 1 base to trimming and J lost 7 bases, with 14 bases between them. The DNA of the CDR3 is TGCGCCAGCAGCTTGACTGGGTCAGGTTTTGAAGCTTTCTTT. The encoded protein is CASSLTGSGFEAFF.

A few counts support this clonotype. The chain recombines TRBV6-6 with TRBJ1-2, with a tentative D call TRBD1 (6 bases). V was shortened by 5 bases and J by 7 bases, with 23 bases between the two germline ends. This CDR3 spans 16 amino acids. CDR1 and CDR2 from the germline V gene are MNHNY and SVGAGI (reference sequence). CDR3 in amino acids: CASSPPQGRGTFGYTF. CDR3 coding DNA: TGTGCCAGCAGTCCCCCGCAGGGGCGCGGGACGTTTGGCTACACCTTC.